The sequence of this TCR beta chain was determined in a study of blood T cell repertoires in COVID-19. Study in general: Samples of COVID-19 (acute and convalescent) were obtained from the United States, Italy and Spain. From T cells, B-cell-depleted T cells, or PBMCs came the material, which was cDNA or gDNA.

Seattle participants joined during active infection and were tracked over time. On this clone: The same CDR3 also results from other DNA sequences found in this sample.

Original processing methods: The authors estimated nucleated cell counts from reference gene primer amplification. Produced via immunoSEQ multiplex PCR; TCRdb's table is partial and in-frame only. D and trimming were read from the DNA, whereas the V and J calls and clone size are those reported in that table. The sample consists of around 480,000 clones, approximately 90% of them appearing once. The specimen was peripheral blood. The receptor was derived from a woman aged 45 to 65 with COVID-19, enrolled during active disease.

CDR3 region: CASSLLADTEAFF. CDR3 nucleotides: TGTGCCAGCAGCTTGTTAGCCGACACTGAAGCTTTCTTT. J is TRBJ1-1 and V is TRBV11-3; D gene uncertain. V lost 3 bases and J lost 3, with 8 bases in between. Germline CDR1 reads SGHNT; CDR2 reads YENEEA. CDR3 size: 13 residues.